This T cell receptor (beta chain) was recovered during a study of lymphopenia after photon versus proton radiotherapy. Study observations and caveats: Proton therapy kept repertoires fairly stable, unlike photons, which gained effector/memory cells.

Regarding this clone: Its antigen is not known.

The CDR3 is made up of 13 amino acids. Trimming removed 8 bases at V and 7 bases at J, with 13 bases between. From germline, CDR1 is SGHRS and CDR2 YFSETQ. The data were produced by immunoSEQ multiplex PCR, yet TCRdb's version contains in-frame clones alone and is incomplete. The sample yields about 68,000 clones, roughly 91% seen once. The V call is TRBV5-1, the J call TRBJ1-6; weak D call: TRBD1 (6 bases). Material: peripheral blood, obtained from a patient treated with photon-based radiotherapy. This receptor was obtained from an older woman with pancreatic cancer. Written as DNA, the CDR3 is TGCGCCAGTCGGGGACAAGCGAATTCACCCCTCCACTTT. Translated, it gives CASRGQANSPLHF. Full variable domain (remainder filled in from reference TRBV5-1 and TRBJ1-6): KAGVTQTPRYLIKTRGQQVTLSCSPISGHRSVSWYQQTPGQGLQFLFEYFSETQRNKGNFPGRFSGRQFSNSRSEMNVSTLELGDSALYLCASRGQANSPLHFGNGTRLTVT.